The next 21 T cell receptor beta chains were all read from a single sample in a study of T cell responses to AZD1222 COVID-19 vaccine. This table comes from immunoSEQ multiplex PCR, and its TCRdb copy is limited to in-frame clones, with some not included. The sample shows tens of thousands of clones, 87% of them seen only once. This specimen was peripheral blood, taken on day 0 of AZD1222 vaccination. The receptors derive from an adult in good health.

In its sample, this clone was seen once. The CDR3 loop reads CASSPTGTSGLGEQFF. The CDR3 bases are TGCGCCAGCAGTCCCACCGGGACTAGCGGTCTTGGGGAGCAGTTCTTC. The rearrangement uses TRBV5-1 and TRBJ2-1; 11 bases align to TRBD2. Trimming cost V 5 bases and J 10 bases; bases outside gene matches: 14. CDR3 length: 16 residues. Germline CDR1 is SGHRS and CDR2 is YFSETQ.

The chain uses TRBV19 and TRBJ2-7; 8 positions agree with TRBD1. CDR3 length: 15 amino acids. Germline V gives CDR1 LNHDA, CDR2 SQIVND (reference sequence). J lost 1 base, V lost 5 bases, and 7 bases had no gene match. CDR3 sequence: CASSSGQAYSYEQYF. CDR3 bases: TGTGCCAGTAGTTCGGGACAGGCTTATTCCTACGAGCAGTACTTC.

The CDR3 loop reads CASSRHSGVVGGEQYF. CDR3 DNA sequence: TGTGCCAGCAGTCGACATAGCGGCGTCGTTGGAGGGGAGCAGTACTTC. The chain joins TRBV3-1 (or the pseudogene TRBV3-2) to TRBJ2-7; a possible D gene is TRBD2 (6 bases). Per the germline V gene, CDR1 is LGHDT and CDR2 is YNNKEL (reference sequence). Trimming cost V 6 bases and J 7 bases, with 25 bases left between them. The CDR3 length is 16 residues.

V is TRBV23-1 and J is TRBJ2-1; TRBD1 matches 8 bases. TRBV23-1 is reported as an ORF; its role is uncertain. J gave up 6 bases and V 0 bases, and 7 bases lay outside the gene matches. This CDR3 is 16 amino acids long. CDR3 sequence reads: CASSQSDQGAGNEQFF. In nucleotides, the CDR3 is TGCGCCAGCAGTCAATCGGACCAGGGGGCCGGCAATGAGCAGTTCTTC.

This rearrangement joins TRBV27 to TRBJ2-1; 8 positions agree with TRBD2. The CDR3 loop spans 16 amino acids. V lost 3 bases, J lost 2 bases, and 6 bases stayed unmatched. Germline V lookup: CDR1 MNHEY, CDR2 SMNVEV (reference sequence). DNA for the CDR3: TGTGCCAGCAGTTTCCCCGGTAGCGGGGCCTACAATGAGCAGTTCTTC. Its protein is CASSFPGSGAYNEQFF.

This CDR3 reads CASSPTPLASSYNEQFF. In DNA, the CDR3 is TGTGCCAGCAGTCCCACCCCCCTAGCGAGCTCCTACAATGAGCAGTTCTTC. The chain has TRBV27 and TRBJ2-1; TRBD2 is a possible D gene (6 bases). V lost 5 bases and J 0 bases, leaving 17 bases between the germline ends. The CDR3 extends over 17 amino acids. The germline V gene encodes CDR1 MNHEY and CDR2 SMNVEV (reference sequence).

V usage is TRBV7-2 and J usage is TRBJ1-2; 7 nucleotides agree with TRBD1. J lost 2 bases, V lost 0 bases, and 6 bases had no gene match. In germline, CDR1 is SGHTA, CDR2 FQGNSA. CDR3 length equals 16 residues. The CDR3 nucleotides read TGTGCCAGCAGCTTAGCGCGCCCGGGACAGAACTATGGCTACACCTTC. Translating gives CASSLARPGQNYGYTF.

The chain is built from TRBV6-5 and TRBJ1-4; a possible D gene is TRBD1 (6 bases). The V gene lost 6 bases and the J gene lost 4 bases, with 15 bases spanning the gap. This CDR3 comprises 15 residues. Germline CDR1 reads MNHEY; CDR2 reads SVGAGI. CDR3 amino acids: CASRGADRINEKLFF. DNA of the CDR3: TGTGCCAGCAGGGGAGCAGACAGGATTAATGAAAAACTGTTTTTT.

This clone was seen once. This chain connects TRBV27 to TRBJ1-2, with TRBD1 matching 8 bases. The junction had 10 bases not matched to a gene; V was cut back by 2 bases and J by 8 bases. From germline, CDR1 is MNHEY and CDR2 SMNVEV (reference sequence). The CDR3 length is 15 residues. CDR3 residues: CASSLQGQGAGGYTF. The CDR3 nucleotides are TGTGCCAGCAGTTTACAGGGGCAGGGGGCAGGGGGCTACACCTTC.

For the CDR3, the DNA is TGTGCCAGCAGCTTAGATCGGGAGGTCTACGAGCAGTACTTC. It encodes CASSLDREVYEQYF. The rearrangement uses TRBV11-2 and TRBJ2-7; 7 bases align to TRBD2. The CDR3 is made up of 14 amino acids. The V gene's germline CDR1 is SGHAT and CDR2 FQNNGV. J was trimmed by 3 bases and V by 0 bases; bases with no gene match: 2.

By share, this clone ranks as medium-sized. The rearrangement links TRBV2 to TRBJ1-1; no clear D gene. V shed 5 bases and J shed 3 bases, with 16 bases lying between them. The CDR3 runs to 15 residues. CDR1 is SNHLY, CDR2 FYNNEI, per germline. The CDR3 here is CASSPLRPGDTEAFF. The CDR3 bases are TGTGCCAGCAGTCCGTTACGACCTGGGGACACTGAAGCTTTCTTT.

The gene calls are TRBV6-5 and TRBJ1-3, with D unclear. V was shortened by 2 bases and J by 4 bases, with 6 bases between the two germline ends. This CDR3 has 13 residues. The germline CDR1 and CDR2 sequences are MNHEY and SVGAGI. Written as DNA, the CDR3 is TGTGCCAGCAGTTACAGGGCCGGAAACACCATATATTTT. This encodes CASSYRAGNTIYF.

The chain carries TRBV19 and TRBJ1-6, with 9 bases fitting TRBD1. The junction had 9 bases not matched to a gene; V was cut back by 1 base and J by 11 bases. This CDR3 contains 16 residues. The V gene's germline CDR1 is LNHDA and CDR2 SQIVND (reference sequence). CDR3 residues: CASSIVPGTGPTPLHF. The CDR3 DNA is TGTGCCAGTAGTATAGTCCCCGGGACAGGGCCCACACCCCTCCACTTT.

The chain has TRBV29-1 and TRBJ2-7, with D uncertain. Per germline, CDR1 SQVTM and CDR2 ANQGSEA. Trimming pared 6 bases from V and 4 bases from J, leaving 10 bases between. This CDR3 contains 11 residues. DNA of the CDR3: TGCAGCGTAAACATTGGATACGAGCAGTACTTC. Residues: CSVNIGYEQYF.

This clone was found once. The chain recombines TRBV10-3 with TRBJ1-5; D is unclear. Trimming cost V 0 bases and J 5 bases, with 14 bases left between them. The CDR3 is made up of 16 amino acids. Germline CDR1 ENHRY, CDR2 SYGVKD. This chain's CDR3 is CAISESGVVADQPQHF. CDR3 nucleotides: TGTGCCATCAGTGAGTCTGGTGTTGTGGCAGATCAGCCCCAGCATTTT.

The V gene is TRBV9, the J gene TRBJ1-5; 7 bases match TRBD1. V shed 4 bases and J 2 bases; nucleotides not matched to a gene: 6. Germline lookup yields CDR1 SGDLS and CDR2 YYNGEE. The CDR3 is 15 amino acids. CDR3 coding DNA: TGTGCCAGCAGCCCAGACGACAGGGGCAATCAGCCCCAGCATTTT. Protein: CASSPDDRGNQPQHF.

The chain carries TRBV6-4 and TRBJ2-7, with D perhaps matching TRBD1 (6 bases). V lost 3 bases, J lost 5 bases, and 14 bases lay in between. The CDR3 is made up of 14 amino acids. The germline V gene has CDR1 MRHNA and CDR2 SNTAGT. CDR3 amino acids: CASSESGATDEQYF. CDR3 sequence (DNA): TGTGCCAGCAGTGAGTCAGGGGCCACGGACGAGCAGTACTTC.

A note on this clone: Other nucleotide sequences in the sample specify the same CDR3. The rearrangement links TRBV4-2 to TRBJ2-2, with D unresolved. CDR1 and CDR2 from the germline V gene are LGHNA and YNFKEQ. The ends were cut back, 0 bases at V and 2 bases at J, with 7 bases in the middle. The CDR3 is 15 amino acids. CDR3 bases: TGTGCCAGCAGCCAAGAATCTTCAAACACCGGGGAGCTGTTTTTT. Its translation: CASSQESSNTGELFF.

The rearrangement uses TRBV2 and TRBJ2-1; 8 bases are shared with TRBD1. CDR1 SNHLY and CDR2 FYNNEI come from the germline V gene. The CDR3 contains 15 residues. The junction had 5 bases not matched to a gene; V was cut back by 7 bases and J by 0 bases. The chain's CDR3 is CASNYRGSSYNEQFF. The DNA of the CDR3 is TGTGCCAGCAATTACAGGGGGAGCTCCTACAATGAGCAGTTCTTC. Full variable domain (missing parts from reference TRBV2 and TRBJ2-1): EPEVTQTPSHQVTQMGQEVILRCVPISNHLYFYWYRQILGQKVEFLVSFYNNEISEKSEIFDDQFSVERPDGSNFTLKIRSTKLEDSAMYFCASNYRGSSYNEQFFGPGTRLTVL.

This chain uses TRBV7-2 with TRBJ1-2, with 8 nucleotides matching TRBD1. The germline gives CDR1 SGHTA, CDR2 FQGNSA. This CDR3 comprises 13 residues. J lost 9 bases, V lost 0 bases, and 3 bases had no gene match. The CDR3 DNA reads TGTGCCAGCAGCTTAGCTGGACAGGGAAGCTACACCTTC. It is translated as CASSLAGQGSYTF.

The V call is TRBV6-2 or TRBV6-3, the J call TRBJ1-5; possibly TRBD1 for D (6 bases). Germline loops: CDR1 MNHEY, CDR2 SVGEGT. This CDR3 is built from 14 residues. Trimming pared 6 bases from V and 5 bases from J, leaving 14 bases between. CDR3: CASSGRGNYQPQHF. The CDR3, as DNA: TGTGCCAGCAGCGGGAGGGGGAATTATCAGCCCCAGCATTTT.